One and the same sample provided the 10 T cell receptor beta chains below, sequenced in a study of T-cell reconstitution after alpha-beta-depleted transplantation in children. The authors prepared the TCRbeta library with unique molecular identifiers. TCRdb reanalysed the PCR reads using MiXCR and keeps one entry per CDR3 protein. The data contain nearly 350,000 distinct CDR3 sequences, about a sixth of them singletons. This specimen consisted of PBMCs, mostly from graft donor cells, obtained 360 days after TCRalphabeta/CD19-depleted stem cell transplant. These receptors came from a male patient aged 2-15 years who had a stem cell transplant for acute lymphoblastic leukemia, so the T cells may come from the graft donor.

The table lists this clonotype with a few counts. The chain employs TRBV5-1 and TRBJ2-3; 10 nucleotides agree with TRBD1. Trimming removed 7 bases from V and 1 base from J; junction bases left unmatched: 3. The CDR3 runs 14 residues. CDR1 and CDR2 (germline): SGHRS, YFSETQ. CDR3 amino acids: CASWDRGRTDTQYF. The CDR3 DNA reads TGCGCCAGCTGGGACAGGGGCCGCACAGATACGCAGTATTTT.

This clonotype appeared a few times. The chain couples TRBV5-1 to TRBJ2-7, with D unclear. V was shortened by 0 bases and J by 3 bases, with 10 bases between the two germline ends. The CDR3 contains 14 residues. Per the germline V gene, CDR1 is SGHRS and CDR2 is YFSETQ. The CDR3 DNA is TGCGCCAGCAGCTTGGTGGATGTGGGCTACGAGCAGTACTTC. Protein: CASSLVDVGYEQYF. The full variable domain, completed using reference TRBV5-1 and TRBJ2-7, is KAGVTQTPRYLIKTRGQQVTLSCSPISGHRSVSWYQQTPGQGLQFLFEYFSETQRNKGNFPGRFSGRQFSNSRSEMNVSTLELGDSALYLCASSLVDVGYEQYFGPGTRLTVT.

The rearrangement links TRBV27 to TRBJ2-2; the D gene is possibly TRBD1 (6 bases). The V end lost 7 bases, the J end lost 4 bases, and 16 bases lay between the germline ends. This CDR3 is built from 15 residues. Germline V gene sequence: CDR1 MNHEY, CDR2 SMNVEV (reference sequence). The CDR3 bases are TGTGCCAGCAAAGGGACACCCGGATTCACCGGGGAGCTGTTTTTT. It specifies CASKGTPGFTGELFF.

This chain connects TRBV20-1 to TRBJ1-1; no definite D call. Trimming removed 5 bases at V and 1 base at J, with 5 bases between. Germline V CDR1 and CDR2: DFQATT, SNEGSKA (reference sequence). The CDR3 is made up of 11 amino acids. The DNA of the CDR3 is TGCAGTGCTCAGGAGAACACTGAAGCTTTCTTT. Its translation: CSAQENTEAFF.

This clonotype was counted between two and nine times. V is TRBV11-2 and J is TRBJ2-6; TRBD2 is a possible D gene (6 bases). The CDR3 is made up of 18 amino acids. Per the germline V gene, CDR1 is SGHAT and CDR2 is FQNNGV. The germline V and J ends were trimmed by 2 bases and 1 base, with 15 bases remaining between them. The CDR3 loop reads CASSLTDGGSSGANVLTF. The CDR3 DNA sequence: TGTGCCAGCAGCTTAACAGATGGGGGGTCGTCTGGGGCCAACGTCCTGACTTTC.

The chain is built from TRBV7-9 and TRBJ2-1; D is unclear. V lost 3 bases, J lost 6 bases, and 18 bases lay in between. The CDR3 has 16 amino acids. The germline gives CDR1 SEHNR, CDR2 FQNEAQ (reference sequence). Here the CDR3 DNA reads TGTGCCAGCAGCTTTCATCCTTTCGCGGAGACCAATGAGCAGTTCTTC. It translates to CASSFHPFAETNEQFF.

The chain combines TRBV10-3 with TRBJ2-1; 8 bases are a match to TRBD2. CDR3 size: 14 residues. The ends lost 4 bases at V and 10 bases at J; junction bases unmatched: 9. Germline V gene data show CDR1 as ENHRY and CDR2 as SYGVKD. In DNA, the CDR3 is TGTGCCATCAGTGGGAATGGACTAGCTCAAGAGCAGTTCTTC. It translates to CAISGNGLAQEQFF.

The V gene is TRBV6-5, the J gene TRBJ2-1, with 10 bases matching TRBD2. The CDR3 has 16 amino acids. V shed 0 bases, J shed 2 bases, and the junction held 1 base outside the gene matches. Germline V gene lookup returns CDR1 MNHEY and CDR2 SVGAGI. CDR3 bases: TGTGCCAGCAGTTACTCACTAGCGGGGACCTACAATGAGCAGTTCTTC. Its protein is CASSYSLAGTYNEQFF.

This clonotype was found a few times. The chain couples TRBV7-9 to TRBJ2-1; TRBD2 matches at 13 bases. CDR3 length equals 17 residues. V lost 5 bases, J lost 8 bases, and 12 bases stayed unmatched. From germline, CDR1 is SEHNR and CDR2 FQNEAQ (reference sequence). The CDR3 coding sequence is TGTGCCAGCAGCCAACGGACTAGCGGGAGCCCTGGGGATGAGCAGTTCTTC. This codes for CASSQRTSGSPGDEQFF.

The rearrangement uses TRBV5-1 and TRBJ1-1; no definite D call. Germline V lookup: CDR1 SGHRS, CDR2 YFSETQ. The CDR3 is 18 amino acids. V shed 0 bases and J shed 2 bases, with 20 bases lying between them. As DNA, the CDR3 is TGCGCCAGCAGCTTGGGCCCGGGAAATACAGTCCTCAACACTGAAGCTTTCTTT. Protein product: CASSLGPGNTVLNTEAFF.